The next 16 T cell receptor beta chains were all read from a single sample in a study of T cells in Graves' hyperthyroidism and ophthalmopathy. Using RNA transcripts as the source, TCR beta CDR3 regions were amplified. An initial round of RT-PCR targeting the TCR CDR3 relied on the HTBI primer set. TCRdb fed the multiplex PCR reads into MiXCR, producing one record per CDR3 protein. The sample carries a few hundred thousand distinct CDR3 sequences, roughly a sixth recorded once. Sequenced input: blood. The origin of the receptors is a woman aged 45-60 years with Graves' hyperthyroidism.

This clonotype was recorded many times. The chain joins TRBV2 to TRBJ2-5; the D gene could be TRBD1 or TRBD2 (5 bases each). V lost 7 bases and J 5 bases, leaving 17 bases between the germline ends. This CDR3 has 14 amino acids. Germline values: CDR1 SNHLY, CDR2 FYNNEI. As DNA, the CDR3 is TGTGCCAGCATCGGACGGCTAGCAGGGGAGACCCAGTACTTC. It is translated as CASIGRLAGETQYF.

This clonotype was recorded at least ten times. V and J are TRBV30 and TRBJ1-2; TRBD1 agrees at 8 bases. CDR3 size: 13 residues. The ends lost 3 bases at V and 6 bases at J; junction bases unmatched: 6. Germline loops: CDR1 GTSNPN, CDR2 SVGIG (reference sequence). CDR3 loop: CAWRIRGHDGYTF. As DNA, the CDR3 is TGTGCCTGGAGGATCAGGGGGCACGATGGCTACACCTTC.

This clonotype was detected ten times or more. The chain is built from TRBV15 and TRBJ2-1; 12 bases are a match to TRBD2. The CDR3 has 17 residues. J gave up 1 base and V 0 bases, and 1 base lay outside the gene matches. Per the germline V gene, CDR1 is LNHNV and CDR2 is YYDKDF (reference sequence). The CDR3 spells CATSRDLAGGSYNEQFF. CDR3 nucleotides: TGTGCCACCAGCAGAGATCTAGCGGGAGGGTCCTACAATGAGCAGTTCTTC.

Only a few counts were recorded for this clonotype. The chain joins TRBV6-5 to TRBJ2-5, with D hard to call. The CDR3 extends over 13 amino acids. The germline gives CDR1 MNHEY, CDR2 SVGAGI. Trimming stripped 2 bases from V and 1 base from J, with 5 bases between. Here the CDR3 DNA reads TGTGCCAGCAGTTACCTTATCCAAGAGACCCAGTACTTC. Protein product: CASSYLIQETQYF.

This clonotype was seen at least ten times. The V call is TRBV6-5, the J call TRBJ2-1, with 10 bases matching TRBD2. Germline lookup yields CDR1 MNHEY and CDR2 SVGAGI. Trimming removed 2 bases from V and 2 bases from J; junction bases left unmatched: 3. CDR3 length equals 16 residues. DNA for the CDR3: TGTGCCAGCAGTTACGTGACTAGCGGGCCCTACAATGAGCAGTTCTTC. Translated: CASSYVTSGPYNEQFF.

This clonotype was seen ten or more times. The chain links TRBV5-5 to TRBJ1-1; 8 nucleotides align to TRBD1. Germline V lookup: CDR1 SGHKS, CDR2 YYEKEE (reference sequence). With 4 bases clipped from V and 2 bases from J, the junction kept 4 bases outside the gene matches. This CDR3 region has 14 residues. DNA for the CDR3: TGTGCCAGCAGCCGGGGACAGGCCAACACTGAAGCTTTCTTT. It encodes CASSRGQANTEAFF. The full variable domain, its missing parts supplied by reference TRBV5-5 and TRBJ1-1, is DAGVTQSPTHLIKTRGQQVTLRCSPISGHKSVSWYQQVLGQGPQFIFQYYEKEERGRGNFPDRFSARQFPNYSSELNVNALLLGDSALYLCASSRGQANTEAFFGQGTRLTVV.

This chain links TRBV13 with TRBJ2-5, with 9 positions matching TRBD1. Germline trimming cut 5 bases from V and 5 bases from J; bases unmatched to any gene: 9. The CDR3 extends over 15 amino acids. From germline, CDR1 is PRHDT and CDR2 FYEKMQ (reference sequence). The CDR3 DNA reads as TGTGCCAGCAGCAAAAGACAGGGGGGCATGGAGACCCAGTACTTC. Translated: CASSKRQGGMETQYF.

The gene calls are TRBV19 and TRBJ2-5; TRBD2 agrees at 10 bases. Trimming took 2 bases from V and 7 from J; bases not matched to a gene: 10. This CDR3 is 16 amino acids long. Germline loops: CDR1 LNHDA, CDR2 SQIVND (reference sequence). CDR3 sequence reads: CASSIPSGSTPGTQYF. In DNA form, the CDR3 reads TGTGCCAGTAGTATACCTAGCGGGAGTACTCCAGGGACCCAGTACTTC.

This clonotype appeared a few times. V gene TRBV5-1 combines with J gene TRBJ1-4; D is unclear. The CDR3 has 14 residues. Germline assignment: CDR1 SGHRS and CDR2 YFSETQ. V lost 0 bases and J lost 7, with 10 bases in between. The CDR3 region is CASSLGSGGEKLFF. The DNA of the CDR3 is TGCGCCAGCAGCTTGGGTTCCGGTGGTGAAAAACTGTTTTTT.

This clonotype was seen ten or more times. The rearrangement joins TRBV6-1 to TRBJ2-1; 14 nucleotides align to TRBD2. Germline values: CDR1 MNHNS, CDR2 SASEGT. CDR3 size: 16 residues. Trimming cost V 4 bases and J 6 bases; bases outside gene matches: 5. CDR3 loop: CASSGLAGGWVNEQFF. In nucleotides, the CDR3 is TGTGCCAGCAGTGGACTAGCGGGGGGGTGGGTCAATGAGCAGTTCTTC.

This clonotype came up many times. For the CDR3, the DNA is TGTGCCAGCAGTTACTTGCAACAGGATGAAGCTTTCTTT. It translates to CASSYLQQDEAFF. V and J are TRBV6-6 and TRBJ1-1; TRBD1 might be the D (5 bases). The CDR3 runs 13 residues. Germline-derived CDR1 and CDR2 are MNHNY and SVGAGI (reference sequence). Trimming removed 1 base from V and 7 bases from J, with 10 bases in between.

This clonotype was seen repeatedly, ten times or more. The chain carries TRBV6-6 and TRBJ2-3, with TRBD2 matching 7 bases. The CDR3 loop spans 15 amino acids. The V gene's germline CDR1 is MNHNY and CDR2 SVGAGI (reference sequence). J lost 2 bases, V lost 2 bases, and 4 bases had no gene match. CDR3 region: CASSYGGSNTDTQYF. CDR3 nucleotide sequence: TGTGCCAGCAGTTACGGCGGGAGTAACACAGATACGCAGTATTTT.

This clonotype was picked up many times. The chain employs TRBV12-3 or TRBV12-4 and TRBJ2-2; tentative D call: TRBD2 (5 bases). The CDR3 extends over 14 amino acids. Trimming took off 6 bases at V and 3 bases at J, with 11 bases between the two ends. The CDR3 DNA reads TGTGCCAGCAGGTGGGGAGAGGACACCGGGGAGCTGTTTTTT. This translates into CASRWGEDTGELFF.

The gene calls are TRBV20-1 and TRBJ2-2; D uncertain. V was clipped by 5 bases and J by 1 base, with 11 bases between them. CDR1 and CDR2 (germline): DFQATT, SNEGSKA (reference sequence). This CDR3 has 14 residues. The CDR3 loop is CSAGRVGNTGELFF. The DNA of the CDR3 is TGCAGTGCTGGACGAGTTGGGAACACCGGGGAGCTGTTTTTT.

This clonotype was detected a few times. V is TRBV11-2 and J is TRBJ2-2; D not certain. The CDR3 runs 13 residues. Trimming removed 0 bases at V and 6 bases at J, with 5 bases between. Germline V gives CDR1 SGHAT, CDR2 FQNNGV. Here the CDR3 DNA reads TGTGCCAGCAGCTTAGATTTCCCCGGGGAGCTGTTTTTT. It yields the protein CASSLDFPGELFF. The whole variable domain, remainder taken from reference TRBV11-2 and TRBJ2-2, is EAGVAQSPRYKIIEKRQSVAFWCNPISGHATLYWYQQILGQGPKLLIQFQNNGVVDDSQLPKDRFSAERLKGVDSTLKIQPAKLEDSAVYLCASSLDFPGELFFGEGSRLTVL.

Many counts were recorded for this clonotype. V is TRBV11-1 and J is TRBJ1-1, with D hard to call. Trimming took off 5 bases at V and 4 bases at J, with 14 bases between the two ends. This CDR3 comprises 14 residues. Germline loops: CDR1 SGHAT, CDR2 FQDESV (reference sequence). This CDR3 reads CASSRPQRGTEAFF. The CDR3 DNA sequence: TGTGCCAGCAGCCGACCGCAGCGGGGCACTGAAGCTTTCTTT.